A selection of T cell receptor beta chains follows, all from one sample in a study of T-cell memory formation after mild COVID-19. TCRdb redid the calling of the 5' RACE reads with MiXCR, one entry per CDR3 protein. This sample carries over 400,000 distinct CDR3 sequences, around a quarter of them seen once, and the ten largest clones take under 15%. The sequenced material came from PBMCs or a T cell subset sorted from them (not recorded which). All receptors derive from an adult woman who had mild COVID-19 (a few samples of this study predate the infection). Cell type and time point are not known. CDR3s include the opening cysteine and the closing phenylalanine or tryptophan. Each record gives: CDR3 protein, CDR3 DNA, D gene, V gene, CDR3 length, clone size, J gene. The D gene is left open where the match is weak. Clone size is stated in some rows and not others, as once, few, many or a class when expanded.

CDR3aa: CASSMVRLSHEQYF
CDR3nt: TGTGCCAGTAGTATGGTCAGGCTGTCCCACGAGCAGTACTTC
d_gene: -
v_gene: TRBV19
len: 14
abundance: -
j_gene: TRBJ2-7

CDR3aa: CASRGGYTEAFF
CDR3nt: TGTGCCAGCAGGGGCGGGTACACTGAAGCTTTCTTT
d_gene: -
v_gene: TRBV7-2
len: 12
abundance: few
j_gene: TRBJ1-1

CDR3aa: CASSPGGELFF
CDR3nt: TGTGCCAGCTCTCCGGGAGGGGAGCTGTTTTTT
d_gene: -
v_gene: TRBV18
len: 11
abundance: many
j_gene: TRBJ2-2

CDR3aa: CSAGDRQGADTQYF
CDR3nt: TGCAGTGCAGGGGACCGACAAGGAGCAGATACGCAGTATTTT
d_gene: -
v_gene: TRBV20-1
len: 14
abundance: few
j_gene: TRBJ2-3

CDR3aa: CASSPGQGFSGANVLTF
CDR3nt: TGCGCCAGCAGCCCCGGACAGGGTTTCTCTGGGGCCAACGTCCTGACTTTC
d_gene: TRBD1
v_gene: TRBV4-1
len: 17
abundance: few
j_gene: TRBJ2-6

CDR3aa: CATGGTGELFF
CDR3nt: TGTGCCACAGGTGGGACCGGGGAGCTGTTTTTT
d_gene: -
v_gene: TRBV15
len: 11
abundance: few
j_gene: TRBJ2-2

CDR3aa: CASSSEVGKTNEKLFF
CDR3nt: TGTGCCAGCAGCTCAGAGGTCGGGAAGACTAATGAAAAACTGTTTTTT
d_gene: -
v_gene: TRBV4-2
len: 16
abundance: few
j_gene: TRBJ1-4

CDR3aa: CASSLEQGTEAFF
CDR3nt: TGCGCCAGCAGCTTGGAGCAGGGGACTGAAGCTTTCTTT
d_gene: -
v_gene: TRBV5-1
len: 13
abundance: few
j_gene: TRBJ1-1

CDR3aa: CASSQERGAYYGYTF
CDR3nt: TGTGCCAGCAGCCAAGAGCGGGGCGCCTACTATGGCTACACCTTC
d_gene: -
v_gene: TRBV4-2
len: 15
abundance: -
j_gene: TRBJ1-2

CDR3aa: CASSGNGVGADTQYF
CDR3nt: TGTGCCAGCAGCGGGAACGGAGTGGGCGCAGATACGCAGTATTTT
d_gene: -
v_gene: TRBV5-8
len: 15
abundance: few
j_gene: TRBJ2-3

CDR3aa: CASSYARGAGGTEAFF
CDR3nt: TGTGCCAGCAGTTACGCCAGGGGGGCCGGGGGAACTGAAGCTTTCTTT
d_gene: TRBD1
v_gene: TRBV6-2/TRBV6-3
len: 16
abundance: -
j_gene: TRBJ1-1

CDR3aa: CAIRGGAEAFF
CDR3nt: TGTGCCATCAGGGGCGGGGCTGAAGCTTTCTTT
d_gene: -
v_gene: TRBV10-3
len: 11
abundance: -
j_gene: TRBJ1-1

CDR3aa: CASRDPGTHEQYF
CDR3nt: TGTGCCAGCAGGGATCCAGGGACGCACGAGCAGTACTTC
d_gene: -
v_gene: TRBV25-1
len: 13
abundance: few
j_gene: TRBJ2-7

CDR3aa: CASSVAYNEQFF
CDR3nt: TGTGCCAGCAGCGTAGCCTACAATGAGCAGTTCTTC
d_gene: -
v_gene: TRBV9
len: 12
abundance: few
j_gene: TRBJ2-1

CDR3aa: CASSLSGAANTEAFF
CDR3nt: TGTGCCAGCAGTTTGTCAGGGGCGGCGAACACTGAAGCTTTCTTT
d_gene: -
v_gene: TRBV12-3/TRBV12-4
len: 15
abundance: -
j_gene: TRBJ1-1

CDR3aa: CASSPLAGDGNYGYTF
CDR3nt: TGTGCCAGCTCACCCCTGGCGGGTGACGGGAACTATGGCTACACCTTC
d_gene: -
v_gene: TRBV18
len: 16
abundance: once
j_gene: TRBJ1-2

CDR3aa: CASSLAGGSELFF
CDR3nt: TGCGCCAGCAGCTTGGCCGGGGGGTCGGAACTGTTTTTT
d_gene: -
v_gene: TRBV5-1
len: 13
abundance: -
j_gene: TRBJ1-4

CDR3aa: CATSRVRKETQYF
CDR3nt: TGTGCCACCAGCAGAGTCAGAAAAGAGACCCAGTACTTC
d_gene: -
v_gene: TRBV15
len: 13
abundance: -
j_gene: TRBJ2-5

CDR3aa: CSAREGETQYF
CDR3nt: TGCAGTGCTAGAGAAGGAGAGACCCAGTACTTC
d_gene: -
v_gene: TRBV20-1
len: 11
abundance: few
j_gene: TRBJ2-5

CDR3aa: CASTFGVAYGYTF
CDR3nt: TGTGCCAGCACCTTCGGGGTCGCCTATGGCTACACCTTC
d_gene: -
v_gene: TRBV2
len: 13
abundance: few
j_gene: TRBJ1-2

CDR3aa: CASSSFDGQETQYF
CDR3nt: TGTGCCAGCAGTTCGTTCGACGGGCAAGAGACCCAGTACTTC
d_gene: -
v_gene: TRBV12-3/TRBV12-4
len: 14
abundance: -
j_gene: TRBJ2-5

CDR3aa: CATSDLTSGSGDEQFF
CDR3nt: TGTGCCACCAGTGATTTGACTAGCGGGAGTGGCGATGAGCAGTTCTTC
d_gene: TRBD2
v_gene: TRBV24-1
len: 16
abundance: -
j_gene: TRBJ2-1

CDR3aa: CSARGGGGTDTQYF
CDR3nt: TGCAGTGCTAGAGGCGGGGGTGGCACAGATACGCAGTATTTT
d_gene: TRBD2
v_gene: TRBV20-1
len: 14
abundance: few
j_gene: TRBJ2-3

CDR3aa: CASSSAGSWGYTF
CDR3nt: TGTGCCAGCAGCTCCGCAGGGTCTTGGGGCTACACCTTC
d_gene: -
v_gene: TRBV7-8
len: 13
abundance: -
j_gene: TRBJ1-2

CDR3aa: CASSQEVQGANQPQHF
CDR3nt: TGTGCCAGCAGCCAAGAAGTTCAGGGGGCAAATCAGCCCCAGCATTTT
d_gene: TRBD1
v_gene: TRBV4-2
len: 16
abundance: many
j_gene: TRBJ1-5

CDR3aa: CASSPSYGRSEQYF
CDR3nt: TGTGCCAGCTCACCGTCTTATGGCCGGTCCGAGCAGTACTTC
d_gene: -
v_gene: TRBV18
len: 14
abundance: -
j_gene: TRBJ2-7

CDR3aa: CATSVADRDGETQYF
CDR3nt: TGTGCCACCAGTGTTGCGGACAGGGATGGAGAGACCCAGTACTTC
d_gene: TRBD1
v_gene: TRBV24-1
len: 15
abundance: -
j_gene: TRBJ2-5

CDR3aa: CASSQIWTGTGEQYF
CDR3nt: TGCGCCAGCAGCCAGATTTGGACAGGGACGGGAGAGCAGTACTTC
d_gene: TRBD1
v_gene: TRBV4-1
len: 15
abundance: -
j_gene: TRBJ2-7

CDR3aa: CASSQMRGGAEKLFF
CDR3nt: TGTGCCAGCAGTCAAATGAGGGGAGGAGCTGAAAAACTGTTTTTT
d_gene: -
v_gene: TRBV12-3/TRBV12-4
len: 15
abundance: -
j_gene: TRBJ1-4

CDR3aa: CASSITGTHEQYF
CDR3nt: TGTGCCAGTAGTATTACAGGGACGCACGAGCAGTACTTC
d_gene: -
v_gene: TRBV19
len: 13
abundance: once
j_gene: TRBJ2-7

CDR3aa: CSVEAGETHRGQFF
CDR3nt: TGCAGCGTTGAGGCGGGAGAGACACACAGAGGGCAGTTCTTC
d_gene: TRBD2
v_gene: TRBV29-1
len: 14
abundance: few
j_gene: TRBJ2-1

CDR3aa: CASSSPLGETQYF
CDR3nt: TGCGCCAGCAGCTCACCATTAGGAGAGACCCAGTACTTC
d_gene: -
v_gene: TRBV5-1
len: 13
abundance: few
j_gene: TRBJ2-5

CDR3aa: CASSPAVAGELFF
CDR3nt: TGTGCCAGCAGCCCAGCGGTGGCCGGGGAGCTGTTTTTT
d_gene: -
v_gene: TRBV5-5
len: 13
abundance: few
j_gene: TRBJ2-2

CDR3aa: CASRRQGWGYTF
CDR3nt: TGTGCCAGCAGGAGACAGGGCTGGGGCTACACCTTC
d_gene: TRBD1
v_gene: TRBV2
len: 12
abundance: few
j_gene: TRBJ1-2

CDR3aa: CSANRQSTEAFF
CDR3nt: TGCAGTGCTAACAGACAGAGCACTGAAGCTTTCTTT
d_gene: -
v_gene: TRBV20-1
len: 12
abundance: -
j_gene: TRBJ1-1

CDR3aa: CSVESAQGPNYEQYF
CDR3nt: TGCAGCGTTGAATCCGCACAGGGCCCCAACTACGAGCAGTACTTC
d_gene: -
v_gene: TRBV29-1
len: 15
abundance: few
j_gene: TRBJ2-7

CDR3aa: CASSIGQPNTEAFF
CDR3nt: TGTGCCAGTAGTATAGGCCAGCCGAACACTGAAGCTTTCTTT
d_gene: -
v_gene: TRBV19
len: 14
abundance: -
j_gene: TRBJ1-1

CDR3aa: CASSQDGTGFRKTQYF
CDR3nt: TGTGCCAGCAGCCAGGACGGGACAGGGTTCCGGAAGACCCAGTACTTC
d_gene: TRBD1
v_gene: TRBV3-1
len: 16
abundance: -
j_gene: TRBJ2-5

CDR3aa: CSVEEGGDYNEQFF
CDR3nt: TGCAGCGTTGAGGAGGGGGGGGATTACAATGAGCAGTTCTTC
d_gene: -
v_gene: TRBV29-1
len: 14
abundance: -
j_gene: TRBJ2-1

CDR3aa: CATSPPSVYEQYF
CDR3nt: TGTGCCACCAGTCCTCCTAGCGTCTACGAGCAGTACTTC
d_gene: -
v_gene: TRBV15
len: 13
abundance: -
j_gene: TRBJ2-7